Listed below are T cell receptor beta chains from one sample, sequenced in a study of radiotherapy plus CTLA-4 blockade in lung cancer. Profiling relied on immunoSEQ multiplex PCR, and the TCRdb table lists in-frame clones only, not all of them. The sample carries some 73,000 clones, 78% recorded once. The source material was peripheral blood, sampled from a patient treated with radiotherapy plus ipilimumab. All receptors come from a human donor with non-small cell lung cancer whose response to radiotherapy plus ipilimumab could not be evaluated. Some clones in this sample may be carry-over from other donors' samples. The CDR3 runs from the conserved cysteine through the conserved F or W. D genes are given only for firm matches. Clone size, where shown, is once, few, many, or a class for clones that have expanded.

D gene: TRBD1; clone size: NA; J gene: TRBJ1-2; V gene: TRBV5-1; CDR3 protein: CASSLGLPYPGTGATIGYGYTF; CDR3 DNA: TGCGCCAGCAGCTTGGGTCTCCCTTATCCCGGGACAGGGGCAACTATCGGCTATGGCTACACCTTC
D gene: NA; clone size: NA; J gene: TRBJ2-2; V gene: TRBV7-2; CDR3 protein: CASSLIPRSTGELFF; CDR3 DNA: TGTGCCAGCAGCTTAATCCCAAGGAGCACCGGGGAGCTGTTTTTT
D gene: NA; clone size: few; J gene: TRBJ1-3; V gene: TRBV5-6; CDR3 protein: CASREGAPNSGNTIYF; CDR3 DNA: TGTGCCAGCCGTGAAGGAGCACCGAACTCTGGAAACACCATATATTTT
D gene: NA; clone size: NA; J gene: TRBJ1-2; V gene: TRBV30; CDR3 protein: CAWSVGGSSRGYTF; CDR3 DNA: TGTGCCTGGAGTGTAGGAGGGTCCTCCCGTGGCTACACCTTC
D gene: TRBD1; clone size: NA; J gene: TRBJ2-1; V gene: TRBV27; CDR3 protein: CASRKWDSNNEQFF; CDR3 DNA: TGTGCCAGCAGAAAATGGGACAGTAACAATGAGCAGTTCTTC
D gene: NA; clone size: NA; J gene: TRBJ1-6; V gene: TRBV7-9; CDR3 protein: CASSLGSRADSPLHF; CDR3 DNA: TGTGCCAGCAGCTTAGGGAGCAGGGCTGATTCACCCCTCCACTTT
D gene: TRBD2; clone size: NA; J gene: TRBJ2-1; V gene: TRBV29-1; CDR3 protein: CSVTLAGANYNEQFF; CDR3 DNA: TGCAGCGTTACATTAGCGGGGGCCAACTACAATGAGCAGTTCTTC
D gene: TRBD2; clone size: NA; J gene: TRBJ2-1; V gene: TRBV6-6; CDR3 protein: CASTLTSGGAIYEQFF; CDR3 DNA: TGTGCCAGCACGTTGACTAGCGGGGGGGCCATATATGAGCAGTTCTTC
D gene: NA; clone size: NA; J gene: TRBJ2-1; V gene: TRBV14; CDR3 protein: CATPGTNPSDEQFF; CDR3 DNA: TGTGCCACCCCCGGGACAAACCCGAGCGATGAGCAGTTCTTC
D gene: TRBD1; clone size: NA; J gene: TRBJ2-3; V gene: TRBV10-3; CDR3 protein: CAISKDRGITDTQYF; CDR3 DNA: TGTGCCATCAGCAAGGACAGGGGCATCACAGATACGCAGTATTTT
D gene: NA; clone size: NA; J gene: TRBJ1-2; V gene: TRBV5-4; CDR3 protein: CASTISRGADYNYGYTF; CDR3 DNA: TGTGCCAGCACTATATCTCGTGGGGCAGATTATAACTATGGCTACACCTTC
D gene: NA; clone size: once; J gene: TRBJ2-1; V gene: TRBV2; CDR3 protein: CASRHNEQFF; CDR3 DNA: TGTGCCAGCCGTCACAATGAGCAGTTCTTC
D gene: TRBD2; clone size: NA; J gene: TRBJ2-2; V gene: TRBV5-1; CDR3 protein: CASSLLSSGGAGELFF; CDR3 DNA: TGCGCCAGCAGCCTCCTAAGTAGCGGGGGGGCCGGGGAGCTGTTTTTT
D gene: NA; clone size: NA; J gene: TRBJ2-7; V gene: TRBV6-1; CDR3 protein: CASHRGPYEQYF; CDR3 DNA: TGTGCCAGCCACCGAGGGCCCTACGAGCAGTACTTC
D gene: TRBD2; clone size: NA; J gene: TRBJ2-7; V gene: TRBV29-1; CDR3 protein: CSVVPAGIYEQYF; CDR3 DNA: TGCAGCGTTGTTCCAGCGGGGATATACGAGCAGTACTTC
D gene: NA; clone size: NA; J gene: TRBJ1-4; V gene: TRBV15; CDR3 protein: CATSRDRGSNEKLFF; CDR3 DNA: TGTGCCACCAGCAGAGACAGGGGTTCTAATGAAAAACTGTTTTTT
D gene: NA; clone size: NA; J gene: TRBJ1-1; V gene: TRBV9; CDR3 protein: CASSVGALNTEAFF; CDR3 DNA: TGTGCCAGCAGCGTAGGGGCCCTGAACACTGAAGCTTTCTTT
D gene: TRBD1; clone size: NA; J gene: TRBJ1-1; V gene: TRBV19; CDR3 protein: CASSIERDRVTNSRLPEAFF; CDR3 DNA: TGTGCCAGTAGTATCGAAAGGGACAGGGTGACAAATTCAAGACTCCCTGAAGCTTTCTTT
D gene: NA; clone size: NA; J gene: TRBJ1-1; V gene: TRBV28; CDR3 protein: CASQMGGSNTEAFF; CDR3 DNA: TGTGCCAGCCAGATGGGGGGGAGTAACACTGAAGCTTTCTTT
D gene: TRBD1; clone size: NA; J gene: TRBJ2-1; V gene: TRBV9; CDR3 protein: CASSGQGASYNEQFF; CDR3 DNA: TGTGCCAGCAGCGGGCAGGGGGCATCCTACAATGAGCAGTTCTTC